This T cell receptor beta chain was sequenced for a study of OX40 agonist ivuxolimab in advanced cancers. Study findings and constraints: Compared with CD4+, CD8+ T cells on average had more expanded clones. Expanded peripheral T cell antigen specificity was not determined.

Assay used: immunoSEQ multiplex PCR; TCRdb lists only in-frame clones, some missing. The profile shows around 45,000 clones, over 85% of them singletons. Worth noting for this clone: Its antigen is as yet unknown.

The source was CD4+ or CD8+ T cells sorted from blood, collected in a trial of the OX40 agonist ivuxolimab. The receptor was derived from an adult with an advanced solid tumor such as melanoma, head and neck, liver or kidney cancer.

CDR3 loop: CASSQRMAGITEAFF. The DNA of the CDR3 is TGCGCCAGCAGCCAGAGGATGGCCGGGATCACTGAAGCTTTCTTT. V usage is TRBV4-1 and J usage is TRBJ1-1, with D hard to call. The CDR3 runs to 15 residues. Per germline, CDR1 MGHRA and CDR2 YSYEKL. Deletions cut 3 bases from V and 4 bases from J, with 15 bases between.